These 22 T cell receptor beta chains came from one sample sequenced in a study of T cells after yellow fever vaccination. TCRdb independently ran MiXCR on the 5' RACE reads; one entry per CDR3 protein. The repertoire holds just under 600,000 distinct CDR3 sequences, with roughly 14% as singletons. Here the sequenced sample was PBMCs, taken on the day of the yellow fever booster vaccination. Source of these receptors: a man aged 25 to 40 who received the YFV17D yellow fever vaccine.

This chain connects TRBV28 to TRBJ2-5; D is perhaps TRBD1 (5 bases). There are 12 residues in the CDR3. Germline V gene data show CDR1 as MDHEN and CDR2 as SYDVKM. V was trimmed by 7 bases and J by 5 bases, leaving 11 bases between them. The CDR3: CASNRRRETQYF. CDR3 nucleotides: TGTGCCAGCAACAGGAGACGGGAGACCCAGTACTTC.

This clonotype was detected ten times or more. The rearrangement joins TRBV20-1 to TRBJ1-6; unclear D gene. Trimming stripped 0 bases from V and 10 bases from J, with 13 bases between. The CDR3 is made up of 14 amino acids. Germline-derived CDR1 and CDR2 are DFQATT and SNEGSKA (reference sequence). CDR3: CSARDAKVWSPLHF. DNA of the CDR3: TGCAGTGCTAGAGATGCGAAGGTTTGGTCACCCCTCCACTTT.

The CDR3 loop is CASSTVSGTYEQYF. The CDR3 DNA reads as TGTGCCAGCAGCACCGTGTCTGGTACCTACGAGCAGTACTTC. The rearrangement joins TRBV6-1 to TRBJ2-7; no clear D gene. The CDR3 length is 14 residues. V was trimmed by 6 bases and J by 2 bases, leaving 14 bases between them. Germline V gene lookup returns CDR1 MNHNS and CDR2 SASEGT.

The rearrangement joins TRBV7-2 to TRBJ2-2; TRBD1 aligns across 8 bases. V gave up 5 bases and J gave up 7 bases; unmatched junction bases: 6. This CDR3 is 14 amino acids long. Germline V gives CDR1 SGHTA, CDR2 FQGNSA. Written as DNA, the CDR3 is TGTGCCAGCAGCCTCACAGGGGGGCACGGGGAGCTGTTTTTT. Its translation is CASSLTGGHGELFF.

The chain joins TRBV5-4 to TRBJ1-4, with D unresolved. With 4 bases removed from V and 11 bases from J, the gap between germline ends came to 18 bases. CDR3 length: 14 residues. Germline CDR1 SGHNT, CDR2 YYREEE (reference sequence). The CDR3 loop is CASSPGGSESKLFF. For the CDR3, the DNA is TGTGCCAGCAGCCCCGGTGGTAGTGAGAGCAAACTGTTTTTT.

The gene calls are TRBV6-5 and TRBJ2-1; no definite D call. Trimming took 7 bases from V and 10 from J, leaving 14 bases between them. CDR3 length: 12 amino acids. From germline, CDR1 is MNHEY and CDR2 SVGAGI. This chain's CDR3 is CASKSSGPEQFF. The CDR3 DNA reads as TGTGCCAGCAAAAGCTCCGGACCAGAGCAGTTCTTC.

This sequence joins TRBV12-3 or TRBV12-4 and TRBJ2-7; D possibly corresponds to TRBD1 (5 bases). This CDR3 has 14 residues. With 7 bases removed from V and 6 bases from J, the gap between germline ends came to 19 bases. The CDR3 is CASTQQEGRGEQYF. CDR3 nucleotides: TGTGCCAGCACCCAACAGGAAGGCCGAGGCGAGCAGTACTTC.

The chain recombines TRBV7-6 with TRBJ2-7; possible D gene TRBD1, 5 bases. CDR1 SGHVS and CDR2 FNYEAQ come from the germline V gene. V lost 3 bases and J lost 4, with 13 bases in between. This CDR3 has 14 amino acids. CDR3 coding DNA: TGTGCCAGCAGCTTTCAGGGCCTCCAATACGAGCAGTACTTC. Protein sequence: CASSFQGLQYEQYF. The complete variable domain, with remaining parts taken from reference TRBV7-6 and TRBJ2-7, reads GAGVSQSPRYKVTKRGQDVALRCDPISGHVSLYWYRQALGQGPEFLTYFNYEAQQDKSGLPNDRFSAERPEGSISTLTIQRTEQRDSAMYRCASSFQGLQYEQYFGPGTRLTVT.

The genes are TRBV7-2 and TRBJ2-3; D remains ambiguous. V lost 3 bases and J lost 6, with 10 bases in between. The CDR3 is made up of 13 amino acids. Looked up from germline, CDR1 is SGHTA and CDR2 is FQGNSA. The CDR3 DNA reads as TGTGCCAGCAGCTTGCGGCCTCCGGATACGCAGTATTTT. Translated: CASSLRPPDTQYF.

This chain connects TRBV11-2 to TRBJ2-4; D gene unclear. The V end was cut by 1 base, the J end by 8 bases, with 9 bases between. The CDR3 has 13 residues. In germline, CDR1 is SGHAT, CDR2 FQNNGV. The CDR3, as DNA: TGTGCCAGCAGCTTAGTGAAAGAACACATTCAGTACTTC. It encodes CASSLVKEHIQYF.

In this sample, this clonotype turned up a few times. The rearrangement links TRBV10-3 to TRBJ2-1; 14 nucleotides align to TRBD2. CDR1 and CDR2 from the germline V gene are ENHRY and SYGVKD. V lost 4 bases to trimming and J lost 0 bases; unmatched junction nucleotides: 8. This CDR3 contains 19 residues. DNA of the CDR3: TGTGCCATCAGTGTAGGACTAGCGGGAGGTCCTAGCTCCTACAATGAGCAGTTCTTC. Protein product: CAISVGLAGGPSSYNEQFF.

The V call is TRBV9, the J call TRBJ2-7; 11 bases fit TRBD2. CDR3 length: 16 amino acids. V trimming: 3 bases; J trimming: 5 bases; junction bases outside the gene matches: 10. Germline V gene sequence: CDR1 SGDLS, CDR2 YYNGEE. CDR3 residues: CASSATSGDPPDEQYF. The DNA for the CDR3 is TGTGCCAGCAGCGCGACTAGCGGGGATCCACCTGACGAGCAGTACTTC.

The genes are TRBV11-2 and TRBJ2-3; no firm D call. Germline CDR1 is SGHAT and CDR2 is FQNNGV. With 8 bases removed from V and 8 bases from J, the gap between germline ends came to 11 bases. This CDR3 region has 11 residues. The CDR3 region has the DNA TGTGCCAGCGCGAGGACGGGTACGCAGTATTTT. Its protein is CASARTGTQYF.

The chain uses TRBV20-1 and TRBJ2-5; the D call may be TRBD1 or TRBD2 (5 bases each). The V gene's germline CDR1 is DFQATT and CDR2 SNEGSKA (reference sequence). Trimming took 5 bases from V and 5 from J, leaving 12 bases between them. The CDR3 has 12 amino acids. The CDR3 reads CSARGRVETQYF. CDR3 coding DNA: TGCAGTGCTCGGGGCAGGGTGGAGACCCAGTACTTC.

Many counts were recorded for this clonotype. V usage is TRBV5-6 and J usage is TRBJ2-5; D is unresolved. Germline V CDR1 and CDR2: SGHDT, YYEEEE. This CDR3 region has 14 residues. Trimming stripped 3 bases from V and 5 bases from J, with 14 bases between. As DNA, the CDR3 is TGTGCCAGCAGCTCCTGGGCTAATGACGAGACCCAGTACTTC. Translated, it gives CASSSWANDETQYF.

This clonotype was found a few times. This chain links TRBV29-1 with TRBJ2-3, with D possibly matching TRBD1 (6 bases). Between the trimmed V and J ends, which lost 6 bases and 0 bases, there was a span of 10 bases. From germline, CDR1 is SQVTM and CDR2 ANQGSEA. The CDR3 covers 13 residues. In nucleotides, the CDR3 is TGCAGCGTGGACAGCTCTAGCACAGATACGCAGTATTTT. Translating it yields CSVDSSSTDTQYF.

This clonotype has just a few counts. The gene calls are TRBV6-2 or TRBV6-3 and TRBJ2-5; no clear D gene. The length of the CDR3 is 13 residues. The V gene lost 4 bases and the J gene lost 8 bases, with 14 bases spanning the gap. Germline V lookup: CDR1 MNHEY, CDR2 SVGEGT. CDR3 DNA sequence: TGTGCCAGCAGTTCCTCCGGTCGCTTCACCCAGTACTTC. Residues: CASSSSGRFTQYF.

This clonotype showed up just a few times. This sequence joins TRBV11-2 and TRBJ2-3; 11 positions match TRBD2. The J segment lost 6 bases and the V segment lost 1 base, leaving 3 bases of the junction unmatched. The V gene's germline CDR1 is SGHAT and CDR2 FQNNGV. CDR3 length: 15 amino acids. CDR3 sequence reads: CASSLGSSGRDTQYF. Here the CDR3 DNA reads TGTGCCAGCAGCTTAGGCTCTAGCGGGAGGGATACGCAGTATTTT.

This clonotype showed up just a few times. Here the CDR3 reads CASSLRTHRGEQFF. For the CDR3, the DNA is TGTGCCAGCAGCTTGCGGACGCATAGGGGTGAGCAGTTCTTC. V usage is TRBV5-6 and J usage is TRBJ2-1, with D possibly matching TRBD1 (5 bases). There are 14 residues in the CDR3. V lost 1 base and J lost 9, with 14 bases in between. Germline values: CDR1 SGHDT, CDR2 YYEEEE.

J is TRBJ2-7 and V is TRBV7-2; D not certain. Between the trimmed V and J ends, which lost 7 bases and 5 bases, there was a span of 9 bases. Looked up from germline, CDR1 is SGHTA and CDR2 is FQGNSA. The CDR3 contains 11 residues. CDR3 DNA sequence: TGTGCCAGCACCTTGGCGGACGAGCAGTACTTC. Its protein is CASTLADEQYF.

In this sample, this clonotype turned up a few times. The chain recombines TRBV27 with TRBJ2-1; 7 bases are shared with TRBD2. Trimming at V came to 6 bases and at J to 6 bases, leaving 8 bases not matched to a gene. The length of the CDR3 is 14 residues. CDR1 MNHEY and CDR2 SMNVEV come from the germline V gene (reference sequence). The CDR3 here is CASRLASGGNEQFF. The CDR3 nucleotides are TGTGCCAGCAGGCTAGCGTCGGGGGGCAATGAGCAGTTCTTC.

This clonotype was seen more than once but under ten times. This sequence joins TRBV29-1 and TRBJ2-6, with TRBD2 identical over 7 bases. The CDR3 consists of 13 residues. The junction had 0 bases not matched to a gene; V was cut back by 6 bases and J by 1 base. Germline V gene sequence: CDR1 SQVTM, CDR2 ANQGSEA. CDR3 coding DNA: TGCAGCGTGGGACTATCTGGGGCCAACGTCCTGACTTTC. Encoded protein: CSVGLSGANVLTF.